This T cell receptor beta chain appears in the sequencing data of a study of shared clonotypes between healthy human individuals. Germline V gene data show CDR1 as SGHTA and CDR2 as FQGTGA. V was pared by 5 bases and J by 3 bases, with 5 bases of the junction left unmatched. The CDR3 covers 15 residues. In the original analysis: ImmunoSEQ output held junction-only sequences without quality scores, so filtering differed. Profiled with immunoSEQ multiplex PCR; TCRdb holds only in-frame clones, not every one. The V and J calls and the clone size are those of that table, but D and trimming were determined from the DNA. The table includes over 400,000 clones, 60% to 80% detected once.

The receptor's source is a woman in her thirties or forties in good health. Some clones in this sample may be carry-over from other donors' samples. Sequencing was performed on PBMCs. The V gene is TRBV7-3, the J gene TRBJ2-2; TRBD1 agrees at 8 bases. The CDR3, as DNA: TGTGCCAGCAGCCCCCAGGGGGCCTACACCGGGGAGCTGTTTTTT. Translating gives CASSPQGAYTGELFF. Combining the CDR3 with reference TRBV7-3 and TRBJ2-2 gives the whole variable domain GAGVSQTPSNKVTEKGKYVELRCDPISGHTALYWYRQSLGQGPEFLIYFQGTGAADDSGLPNDRFFAVRPEGSVSTLKIQRTERGDSAVYLCASSPQGAYTGELFFGEGSRLTVL.